This T cell receptor (beta chain) was captured by sequencing in a study of shared clonotypes between healthy human individuals. About the study: Those who served as donors were a couple of women and three men between the ages of 18 and 49.

A remark on this clone: Distinct nucleotide sequences in the sample also encode this CDR3.

The CDR3 is 15 amino acids. In germline, CDR1 is SGHRS, CDR2 YFSETQ. Trimming cost V 4 bases and J 2 bases; bases outside gene matches: 3. The protocol was immunoSEQ multiplex PCR, while the TCRdb copy is restricted to in-frame clones and leaves out a portion. Of a few million clones listed, approximately 96% are singletons. This TCR came from a man between 18 and 35 years old in good health. The sample taken for sequencing was naive CD4+ T cells sorted from blood. The subset here: CD45RA+ positively selected. This rearrangement joins TRBV5-1 to TRBJ2-2; 9 nucleotides line up with TRBD1. The CDR3 loop is CASSRDRVNTGELFF. In DNA, the CDR3 is TGCGCCAGCAGCCGGGACAGGGTTAACACCGGGGAGCTGTTTTTT.